Each of the 25 T cell receptor beta chains below was sequenced from the same sample in a study of T cells in Graves' hyperthyroidism and ophthalmopathy. Template material for amplifying TCR beta CDR3 regions consisted of RNA transcripts. Initially, a first-round RT-PCR of the TCR CDR3 employed the HTBI primer set. From the multiplex PCR reads, TCRdb called clonotypes with MiXCR, one entry per CDR3 protein. The data contain approximately 630,000 distinct CDR3 sequences, 15% to 20% of them seen just once; the ten biggest clones take up 3.8%. The sequencing input was blood. Every receptor here comes from a woman under 40 with Graves' hyperthyroidism.

The CDR3 loop is CASSEEETGYQPQHF. CDR3 DNA: TGTGCCAGCAGTGAAGAGGAGACAGGGTACCAGCCCCAGCATTTT. The J gene is TRBJ1-5, the V gene TRBV6-1; 7 bases agree with TRBD1. J gave up 7 bases and V 1 base, and 7 bases lay outside the gene matches. Germline V gives CDR1 MNHNS, CDR2 SASEGT. This CDR3 is 15 amino acids long.

This clonotype was counted only a few times. The chain combines TRBV20-1 with TRBJ2-7, with 8 bases fitting TRBD1. CDR3 length: 14 amino acids. With V trimmed by 1 base and J by 4 bases, 6 bases remained unmatched. The germline CDR1 and CDR2 sequences are DFQATT and SNEGSKA (reference sequence). CDR3: CSARGATGVYEQYF. In DNA form, the CDR3 reads TGCAGTGCTAGAGGAGCGACAGGGGTGTACGAGCAGTACTTC.

This clonotype occurred a few times. The gene calls are TRBV6-4 and TRBJ2-3; 9 nucleotides line up with TRBD1. Germline V gene sequence: CDR1 MRHNA, CDR2 SNTAGT. The CDR3 has 16 amino acids. V lost 2 bases to trimming and J lost 3 bases; unmatched junction nucleotides: 6. CDR3 sequence: CASSDTNRGRTDTQYF. CDR3 in DNA: TGTGCCAGCAGTGACACTAACAGGGGGCGGACAGATACGCAGTATTTT.

V and J are TRBV20-1 and TRBJ2-5, with D possibly being TRBD2 (5 bases). The V end lost 2 bases, the J end lost 9 bases, and 10 bases lay between the germline ends. The CDR3 length is 11 residues. Per the germline V gene, CDR1 is DFQATT and CDR2 is SNEGSKA (reference sequence). This CDR3 reads CSARTRDPQYF. As DNA, the CDR3 is TGCAGTGCTAGAACCCGGGATCCCCAGTACTTC.

V gene TRBV9 combines with J gene TRBJ2-7; D not certain. V lost 0 bases, J lost 2 bases, and 9 bases lay in between. The germline CDR1 and CDR2 sequences are SGDLS and YYNGEE. The CDR3 is 14 amino acids. DNA of the CDR3: TGTGCCAGCAGCGTAGCTGCGGCCCCCTACGAGCAGTACTTC. As protein: CASSVAAAPYEQYF.

This clonotype has a count of ten or more. The chain has TRBV20-1 and TRBJ2-2; TRBD2 agrees at 10 bases. This CDR3 has 14 residues. Germline CDR1 is DFQATT and CDR2 is SNEGSKA (reference sequence). V was clipped by 5 bases and J by 5 bases; unmatched bases: 5. The CDR3 loop reads CSALAGVGTGELFF. CDR3 sequence (DNA): TGCAGTGCTCTAGCGGGAGTTGGTACCGGGGAGCTGTTTTTT.

This clonotype occurred many times. V is TRBV6-1 and J is TRBJ1-6; D gene ambiguous. V lost 5 bases, J lost 16 bases, and 21 bases lay in between. This CDR3 has 14 amino acids. CDR1 and CDR2 from the germline V gene are MNHNS and SASEGT. In nucleotides, the CDR3 is TGTGCCAGCAGTACGGACCGACATCAAAAACGACTCCACTTT. It encodes CASSTDRHQKRLHF.

The sample holds a few counts of this clonotype. In DNA, the CDR3 is TGTGCCAGTAGTATATGGGGACAATGGAACACCGGGGAGCTGTTTTTT. Translated: CASSIWGQWNTGELFF. The chain recombines TRBV19 with TRBJ2-2; TRBD1 might be the D (6 bases). Germline CDR1 reads LNHDA; CDR2 reads SQIVND (reference sequence). Between the trimmed V and J ends, which lost 2 bases and 1 base, there was a span of 11 bases. This CDR3 spans 16 amino acids.

This clonotype has ten or more counts. The J gene is TRBJ1-1, the V gene TRBV27; 10 bases fit TRBD1. After removal of 4 bases from V and 3 bases from J, the junction contained 5 bases not matched to a gene. The CDR3 is 15 amino acids. The germline V gene encodes CDR1 MNHEY and CDR2 SMNVEV (reference sequence). The CDR3 is CASSSPGQGYTEAFF. In DNA, the CDR3 is TGTGCCAGCAGTTCCCCGGGACAGGGGTACACTGAAGCTTTCTTT.

This clonotype was seen a handful of times. V usage is TRBV9 and J usage is TRBJ2-2, with 8 bases identical to TRBD1. Per the germline V gene, CDR1 is SGDLS and CDR2 is YYNGEE. The CDR3 spans 15 residues. V shed 0 bases, J shed 4 bases, and the junction held 2 bases outside the gene matches. CDR3 protein: CASSVGGTGTGELFF. The CDR3 region has the DNA TGTGCCAGCAGCGTAGGAGGGACAGGCACCGGGGAGCTGTTTTTT.

The table lists this clonotype with a few counts. A much larger clone differs from this one at a single base, so this may be a read error. The chain couples TRBV24-1 to TRBJ2-2, with TRBD2 matching over 12 bases. The CDR3 consists of 18 residues. Looked up from germline, CDR1 is KGHDR and CDR2 is SFDVKD. For the CDR3, the DNA is TGTGCCACCAGTGATCTGACTAGCGGGAGCAAGAACACCGGGGAGCTGTCTTTT. Amino acid sequence: CATSDLTSGSKNTGELSF.

The CDR3 sequence is CASSYTERGTGELFF. In DNA, the CDR3 is TGTGCCAGCAGTTATACCGAGCGGGGCACCGGGGAGCTGTTTTTT. The J gene is TRBJ2-2, the V gene TRBV6-2 or TRBV6-3; 7 bases fit TRBD2. The CDR3 contains 15 residues. Germline-derived CDR1 and CDR2 are MNHEY and SVGEGT. The V and J ends lost 3 bases and 4 bases, in that order; junction bases with no gene match: 5.

The gene calls are TRBV11-2 and TRBJ2-2; D gene unclear. The CDR3 runs 17 residues. V lost 2 bases and J 1 base, leaving 14 bases between the germline ends. CDR1 is SGHAT and CDR2 is FQNNGV in the germline V gene. This chain's CDR3 is CASSLILRTENTGELFF. The CDR3 DNA is TGTGCCAGCAGCTTAATTCTCCGGACGGAGAACACCGGGGAGCTGTTTTTT.

This chain connects TRBV24-1 to TRBJ1-4; TRBD1 matches 7 bases. Germline values: CDR1 KGHDR, CDR2 SFDVKD. V was pared by 3 bases and J by 4 bases, with 7 bases of the junction left unmatched. This CDR3 is 16 amino acids long. The CDR3 bases are TGTGCCACCAGTGATGACAGGGATGGAGATAATGAAAAACTGTTTTTT. Translating it yields CATSDDRDGDNEKLFF.

In the case of this clonotype: Being one base from a much bigger clone, this may be a read error. V usage is TRBV28 and J usage is TRBJ2-1; D is perhaps TRBD1 (6 bases). Germline V gene lookup returns CDR1 MDHEN and CDR2 SYDVKM. The CDR3 totals 14 residues. V was clipped by 5 bases and J by 10 bases, with 18 bases between them. The CDR3 DNA follows: TGTGCCAGCAGTGCAATAGGGGGAGTTTACGAGCAGTTCTTC. Its protein product is CASSAIGGVYEQFF.

The chain employs TRBV7-3 and TRBJ2-2; 8 bases are a match to TRBD2. The germline V gene has CDR1 SGHTA and CDR2 FQGTGA. The J segment lost 6 bases and the V segment lost 4 bases, leaving 7 bases of the junction unmatched. The CDR3 contains 15 residues. The CDR3, as DNA: TGTGCCAGCAGCTCCGGGGGACTAGTTTCCGGGGAGCTGTTTTTT. It codes for CASSSGGLVSGELFF. The full variable domain, its missing parts supplied by reference TRBV7-3 and TRBJ2-2, is GAGVSQTPSNKVTEKGKYVELRCDPISGHTALYWYRQSLGQGPEFLIYFQGTGAADDSGLPNDRFFAVRPEGSVSTLKIQRTERGDSAVYLCASSSGGLVSGELFFGEGSRLTVL.

This clonotype has ten or more counts. This rearrangement joins TRBV20-1 to TRBJ2-7; perhaps TRBD1 as D (5 bases). Per germline, CDR1 DFQATT and CDR2 SNEGSKA (reference sequence). Trimming took off 4 bases at V and 2 bases at J, with 9 bases between the two ends. The CDR3 runs to 12 residues. The CDR3 region has the DNA TGCAGTGCTACCAGGGCCGCCTACGAGCAGTACTTC. Protein: CSATRAAYEQYF.

The rearrangement links TRBV28 to TRBJ1-4; D is possibly TRBD1 (5 bases). From germline, CDR1 is MDHEN and CDR2 SYDVKM. The CDR3 spans 14 residues. Trimming left V 2 bases short and J 8 bases short, with 12 bases between. CDR3 nucleotides: TGTGCCAGCAGTTTAGGAGGGGCACGGGAAAAACTGTTTTTT. This gives the protein CASSLGGAREKLFF.

In its sample, this clonotype was seen a few times. The V gene is TRBV13, the J gene TRBJ1-2; 8 bases are shared with TRBD1. CDR3 length equals 16 residues. CDR1 is PRHDT and CDR2 is FYEKMQ in the germline V gene (reference sequence). With V trimmed by 0 bases and J by 4 bases, 7 bases remained unmatched. CDR3 nucleotides: TGTGCCAGCAGCTTAGGCCGGACAGGGCTAGGCTATGGCTACACCTTC. This translates into CASSLGRTGLGYGYTF.

This clonotype has a count of ten or more. The genes are TRBV12-3 or TRBV12-4 and TRBJ1-5; D gene ambiguous. This CDR3 comprises 12 residues. With 7 bases removed from V and 3 bases from J, the gap between germline ends came to 7 bases. The CDR3: CASTLYNQPQHF. The CDR3 region has the DNA TGTGCCAGCACCCTTTACAATCAGCCCCAGCATTTT.

The sample holds a few counts of this clonotype. This sequence joins TRBV5-1 and TRBJ2-1; no reliable D call. Trimming removed 0 bases from V and 6 bases from J, with 7 bases in between. The CDR3 has 13 residues. In germline, CDR1 is SGHRS, CDR2 YFSETQ. CDR3 loop: CASSLAQLNEQFF. CDR3 coding DNA: TGCGCCAGCAGCTTGGCGCAGCTCAATGAGCAGTTCTTC.

This clonotype has ten or more counts. The rearrangement uses TRBV28 and TRBJ2-7, with 8 bases lining up with TRBD2. V was clipped by 6 bases and J by 3 bases; unmatched bases: 7. Germline-derived CDR1 and CDR2 are MDHEN and SYDVKM. This CDR3 spans 14 amino acids. The CDR3 DNA reads as TGTGCCAGCAGACCGGGAGGGCCTAACTACGAGCAGTACTTC. Its translation is CASRPGGPNYEQYF.

This clonotype was found once. The J gene is TRBJ2-7, the V gene TRBV19, with TRBD1 as a possible D gene (7 bases). V shed 7 bases and J shed 1 base, with 17 bases lying between them. CDR1 and CDR2 (germline): LNHDA, SQIVND (reference sequence). This CDR3 has 15 amino acids. CDR3 DNA sequence: TGTGCCAGTAAATCCTCCGCGGGACAGTCCTACGAGCAGTACTTC. Protein product: CASKSSAGQSYEQYF.

This clonotype showed up many times. This chain uses TRBV2 with TRBJ2-1, with 7 bases fitting TRBD2. Trimming removed 6 bases from V and 6 bases from J; junction bases left unmatched: 5. The CDR3 length is 13 residues. Germline CDR1 and CDR2: SNHLY and FYNNEI. The CDR3 sequence is CASSPGTINEQFF. In DNA form, the CDR3 reads TGTGCCAGCAGCCCTGGGACTATCAATGAGCAGTTCTTC.

This clonotype was recorded a few times. The chain is built from TRBV5-5 and TRBJ1-1; D not certain. The CDR3 runs to 13 residues. V gave up 5 bases and J gave up 3 bases, with 11 bases separating them. CDR1 SGHKS and CDR2 YYEKEE come from the germline V gene (reference sequence). CDR3 in amino acids: CASRELGDTEAFF. The CDR3, as DNA: TGTGCCAGCAGGGAGTTGGGCGACACTGAAGCTTTCTTT.